The 3 T cell receptor beta chains given below trace back to one sample, sequenced in a study of T cells in narcolepsy. Generated by immunoSEQ multiplex PCR, the TCRdb table keeps only in-frame clones and is missing some. Of 25,000 to 30,000 clones listed, about 85% are singletons. Material for sequencing was CD45RA- memory CD4+ T cells from PBMCs. These receptors all come from a human donor with narcolepsy.

V and J are TRBV2 and TRBJ1-1, with D uncertain. The CDR3 consists of 15 residues. Germline V lookup: CDR1 SNHLY, CDR2 FYNNEI. Trimming cost V 2 bases and J 3 bases, with 13 bases left between them. The CDR3 is CASSERMARDTEAFF. The DNA for the CDR3 is TGTGCCAGCAGTGAACGGATGGCGAGGGACACTGAAGCTTTCTTT.

This chain connects TRBV2 to TRBJ2-1, with no clear D. CDR1 is SNHLY, CDR2 FYNNEI, per germline. V was shortened by 1 base and J by 6 bases, with 4 bases between the two germline ends. The CDR3 extends over 12 amino acids. In nucleotides, the CDR3 is TGTGCCAGCAGTGAAGGGAGCAATGAGCAGTTCTTC. Translating gives CASSEGSNEQFF.

The chain joins TRBV11-2 to TRBJ2-1; D is tentatively TRBD1 or TRBD2 (5 bases each). V shed 3 bases and J shed 3 bases, with 18 bases lying between them. The CDR3 runs 17 residues. Germline V gene lookup returns CDR1 SGHAT and CDR2 FQNNGV. For the CDR3, the DNA is TGTGCCAGCAGCTTCCGGGCTGGGGGTTTATTCTACAATGAGCAGTTCTTC. Translation: CASSFRAGGLFYNEQFF.